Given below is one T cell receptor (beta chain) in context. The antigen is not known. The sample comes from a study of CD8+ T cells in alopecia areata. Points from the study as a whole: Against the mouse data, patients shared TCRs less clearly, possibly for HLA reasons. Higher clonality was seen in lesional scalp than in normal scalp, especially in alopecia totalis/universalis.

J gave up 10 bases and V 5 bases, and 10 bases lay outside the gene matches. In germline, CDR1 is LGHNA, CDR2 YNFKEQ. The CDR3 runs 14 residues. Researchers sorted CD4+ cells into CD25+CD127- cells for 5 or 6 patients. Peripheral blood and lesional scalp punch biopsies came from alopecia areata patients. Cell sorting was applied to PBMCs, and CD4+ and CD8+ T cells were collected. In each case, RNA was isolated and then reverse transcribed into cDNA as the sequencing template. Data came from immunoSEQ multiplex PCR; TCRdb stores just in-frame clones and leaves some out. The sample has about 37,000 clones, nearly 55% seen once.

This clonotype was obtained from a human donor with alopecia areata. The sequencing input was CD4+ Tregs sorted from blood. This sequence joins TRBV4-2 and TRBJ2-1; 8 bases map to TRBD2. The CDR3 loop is CASSEGRASGEQFF. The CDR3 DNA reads TGTGCCAGCAGCGAAGGAAGGGCTAGCGGGGAGCAGTTCTTC.